This passage covers 16 T cell receptor beta chains from one sample sequenced in a study of siplizumab effects on memory and regulatory T cells. Here immunoSEQ multiplex PCR was the method, and the copy in TCRdb shows in-frame clones only, minus some. The repertoire has under 100,000 clones, roughly 90% of them found once; the top ten carry under 2%. What was sequenced was Tregs sorted from blood. Receptor source: a human donor in good health.

This CDR3 is CASSQDRGRSGGTNNEQFF. For the CDR3, the DNA is TGCGCCAGCAGCCAAGATAGGGGGCGGAGCGGGGGGACAAACAATGAGCAGTTCTTC. The V call is TRBV4-1, the J call TRBJ2-1; 9 bases map to TRBD2. The V segment lost 0 bases and the J segment 5 bases; nucleotides outside the gene matches: 14. Germline lookup yields CDR1 MGHRA and CDR2 YSYEKL. CDR3 length: 19 residues.

The chain employs TRBV5-4 and TRBJ2-3; 11 bases match TRBD2. The CDR3 covers 16 residues. Germline loops: CDR1 SGHNT, CDR2 YYREEE (reference sequence). V shed 4 bases, J shed 2 bases, and the junction held 6 bases outside the gene matches. The CDR3 sequence is CASSLASGGNTDTQYF. The CDR3 nucleotides read TGTGCCAGCAGCCTCGCTAGCGGGGGGAACACAGATACGCAGTATTTT.

CDR3 coding DNA: TGTGCCATCAGACCTGGCCTAAACACTGAAGCTTTCTTT. Amino acid sequence: CAIRPGLNTEAFF. This chain uses TRBV10-3 with TRBJ1-1; D is unresolved. The CDR3 runs to 13 residues. From germline, CDR1 is ENHRY and CDR2 SYGVKD. Trimming took 6 bases from V and 2 from J, leaving 10 bases between them.

This rearrangement joins TRBV7-2 to TRBJ2-2, with 12 bases fitting TRBD1. From germline, CDR1 is SGHTA and CDR2 FQGNSA. This CDR3 region has 15 residues. Trimming cost V 4 bases and J 5 bases; bases outside gene matches: 2. CDR3 sequence (DNA): TGTGCCAGCAGCTGGGGACAGGGGGCTACCGGGGAGCTGTTTTTT. Amino acid sequence: CASSWGQGATGELFF.

The sample holds many counts of this clone. This chain connects TRBV10-3 to TRBJ1-4, with D perhaps TRBD1 (6 bases). The CDR3 loop spans 14 amino acids. Germline V gene lookup returns CDR1 ENHRY and CDR2 SYGVKD. V lost 5 bases to trimming and J lost 8 bases, with 15 bases between them. The CDR3 here is CAISSTGTQEKLFF. The CDR3 coding sequence is TGTGCCATCAGTTCAACAGGGACTCAGGAAAAACTGTTTTTT.

A word on this clone: The sample carries other DNA sequences with the same CDR3. This chain uses TRBV27 with TRBJ1-1; TRBD1 might be the D (5 bases). The germline V gene encodes CDR1 MNHEY and CDR2 SMNVEV (reference sequence). Trimming removed 5 bases from V and 3 bases from J, with 22 bases in between. This CDR3 is built from 17 residues. Here the CDR3 DNA reads TGTGCCAGCAGTCCCTTCGGGCAGGTATGGGGGTACACTGAAGCTTTCTTT. It yields the protein CASSPFGQVWGYTEAFF.

The rearrangement joins TRBV11-2 to TRBJ2-5; no firm D call. This CDR3 has 11 residues. The V end lost 6 bases, the J end lost 2 bases, and 4 bases lay between the germline ends. Looked up from germline, CDR1 is SGHAT and CDR2 is FQNNGV. The CDR3 region is CASSIQETQYF. The DNA for the CDR3 is TGTGCCAGCAGTATTCAAGAGACCCAGTACTTC. The whole variable domain, remainder taken from reference TRBV11-2 and TRBJ2-5, is EAGVAQSPRYKIIEKRQSVAFWCNPISGHATLYWYQQILGQGPKLLIQFQNNGVVDDSQLPKDRFSAERLKGVDSTLKIQPAKLEDSAVYLCASSIQETQYFGPGTRLLVL.

The J gene is TRBJ2-7, the V gene TRBV6-5, with 7 bases that match TRBD1. The germline CDR1 and CDR2 sequences are MNHEY and SVGAGI. This CDR3 comprises 11 residues. Unmatched junction bases numbered 3, after V lost 2 bases and J lost 11 bases. The CDR3, as DNA: TGTGCCAGCAGTTACCAGGGGGTTAAGTACTTC. This sequence encodes CASSYQGVKYF.

The chain links TRBV15 to TRBJ2-3, with D perhaps being TRBD1 or TRBD2 (5 bases each). V lost 0 bases and J lost 4, with 20 bases in between. The germline V gene has CDR1 LNHNV and CDR2 YYDKDF (reference sequence). This CDR3 comprises 18 residues. CDR3 loop: CATSRDRGAGTAADTQYF. CDR3 DNA: TGTGCCACCAGCAGAGATCGAGGGGCGGGTACTGCGGCAGATACGCAGTATTTT. Looking up the rest from reference TRBV15 and TRBJ2-3 gives the full variable domain: DAMVIQNPRYQVTQFGKPVTLSCSQTLNHNVMYWYQQKSSQAPKLLFHYYDKDFNNEADTPDNFQSRRPNTSFCFLDIRSPGLGDTAMYLCATSRDRGAGTAADTQYFGPGTRLTVL.

In its sample, this clone was seen a few times. The chain has TRBV21-1 and TRBJ1-5. TRBV21-1 is a pseudogene locus. There are 13 residues in the CDR3. This CDR3 is CASSKEKVQPQHF. CDR3 DNA sequence: TGTGCCAGCAGCAAAGAAAAGGTTCAGCCCCAGCATTTT.

The chain carries TRBV4-1 and TRBJ2-2; D is possibly TRBD2 (6 bases). Germline V lookup: CDR1 MGHRA, CDR2 YSYEKL. The CDR3 has 14 amino acids. V lost 4 bases to trimming and J lost 6 bases, with 12 bases between them. CDR3 loop: CASSRDSSPGELFF. CDR3 nucleotides: TGCGCCAGCAGCCGGGACTCCTCTCCCGGGGAGCTGTTTTTT.

The V gene is TRBV5-1, the J gene TRBJ1-1, with unresolved D. Trimming pared 2 bases from V and 1 base from J, leaving 12 bases between. CDR3 size: 15 residues. The germline V gene encodes CDR1 SGHRS and CDR2 YFSETQ. This CDR3 reads CASSFEPRGNTEAFF. As DNA, the CDR3 is TGCGCCAGCAGCTTTGAGCCAAGAGGGAACACTGAAGCTTTCTTT.

The V and J genes are TRBV19 and TRBJ1-2; D is ambiguous. V lost 3 bases and J 3 bases, leaving 11 bases between the germline ends. In germline, CDR1 is LNHDA, CDR2 SQIVND (reference sequence). This CDR3 has 14 amino acids. This CDR3 reads CASSIGPPDYGYTF. The DNA of the CDR3 is TGTGCCAGTAGTATCGGACCGCCAGACTATGGCTACACCTTC. Together with reference TRBV19 and TRBJ1-2, the CDR3 gives the full variable domain: DGGITQSPKYLFRKEGQNVTLSCEQNLNHDAMYWYRQDPGQGLRLIYYSQIVNDFQKGDIAEGYSVSREKKESFPLTVTSAQKNPTAFYLCASSIGPPDYGYTFGSGTRLTVV.

The chain combines TRBV10-1 with TRBJ2-7; 11 nucleotides agree with TRBD2. Germline CDR1 is WNHNN and CDR2 is SYGVQD (reference sequence). Losses at the gene ends were 3 bases for V and 0 bases for J; bases not matched to a gene: 1. This CDR3 is built from 15 residues. DNA of the CDR3: TGCGCCAGCAGTGAAGGACTAGCGGGCTCCTACGAGCAGTACTTC. It yields the protein CASSEGLAGSYEQYF.

This chain connects TRBV29-1 to TRBJ1-1; D uncertain. Trimming left V 7 bases short and J 0 bases short, with 18 bases between. CDR1 is SQVTM and CDR2 is ANQGSEA in the germline V gene. The CDR3 has 15 amino acids. CDR3 sequence reads: CSASGRIKLNTEAFF. In DNA, the CDR3 is TGCAGCGCAAGTGGACGGATTAAACTGAACACTGAAGCTTTCTTT.

The V and J genes are TRBV25-1 and TRBJ1-2; no clear D. The germline V and J ends were trimmed by 2 bases and 2 bases, with 6 bases remaining between them. CDR3 size: 13 residues. Germline loops: CDR1 MGHDK, CDR2 SYGVNS. The CDR3 DNA reads as TGTGCCAGCAGTGAAGGGCAGAACTATGGCTACACCTTC. The encoded protein is CASSEGQNYGYTF.